This TCR beta chain was observed in a study of cytomegalovirus exposure and HLA in healthy donors. V lost 2 bases, J lost 7 bases, and 20 bases lay in between. This CDR3 has 16 amino acids. CDR1 is MNHNS, CDR2 SASEGT, per germline. Primers: 60 Vbeta forward and 13 Jbeta reverse. TCRdb's copy holds only in-frame clones and misses some; the assay was immunoSEQ multiplex PCR. This sample's table reports under 90,000 clones. Sequenced material: PBMCs. V gene TRBV6-1 combines with J gene TRBJ2-5; TRBD2 is a possible D gene (6 bases). The receptor's source is a man aged 45-60 years in good health and CMV-seropositive. CDR3 nucleotides: TGTGCCAGCAGTGAATGGGGATTTGCGGGAACCGCGACCCAGTACTTC. Its translation is CASSEWGFAGTATQYF.